These 25 T cell receptor beta chains originate from one sample sequenced in a study of spatial heterogeneity in lung cancer. Each CDR3 protein is one row after TCRdb ran MiXCR on the 5' RACE reads. The sample records 110,000 or so distinct CDR3 sequences, approximately 10% being singletons. Time point specified: blood at routine non-recurrence follow-up after resection. This material consisted of PBMCs, taken at follow-up. The receptors were gathered from a female donor with early-stage non-small cell lung cancer.

This clonotype has only a few counts. V gene TRBV7-2 combines with J gene TRBJ2-3, with D perhaps matching TRBD1 or TRBD2 (5 bases each). CDR3 length equals 16 residues. Germline V gene lookup returns CDR1 SGHTA and CDR2 FQGNSA. Trimming pared 4 bases from V and 1 base from J, leaving 15 bases between. CDR3 sequence reads: CASSSQGRGRTDTQYF. CDR3 coding DNA: TGTGCCAGCAGCTCCCAGGGTCGGGGTCGCACAGATACGCAGTATTTT.

This clonotype was seen many times. This chain uses TRBV6-6 with TRBJ1-5, with D uncertain. Trimming took 4 bases from V and 0 from J, leaving 13 bases between them. Germline values: CDR1 MNHNY, CDR2 SVGAGI (reference sequence). The CDR3 extends over 16 amino acids. The CDR3 loop is CASSSPAQNSNQPQHF. CDR3 sequence (DNA): TGTGCCAGCAGTTCGCCGGCCCAAAATAGCAATCAGCCCCAGCATTTT.

This clonotype occurred a few times. Written as DNA, the CDR3 is TGTGCCAGCAGTGGGGGAATCTTCTCTGGGGCCAACGTCCTGACTTTC. This translates into CASSGGIFSGANVLTF. The V call is TRBV2, the J call TRBJ2-6; no reliable D call. V was clipped by 4 bases and J by 0 bases, with 10 bases between them. CDR1 is SNHLY and CDR2 is FYNNEI in the germline V gene. The CDR3 totals 16 residues.

In its sample, this clonotype was seen a few times. The chain links TRBV3-1 to TRBJ1-5; D not resolved. CDR1 is LGHDT and CDR2 is YNNKEL in the germline V gene (reference sequence). With 1 base removed from V and 0 bases from J, the gap between germline ends came to 4 bases. This CDR3 comprises 14 residues. In DNA form, the CDR3 reads TGTGCCAGCAGCCAAGCCGATAGCAATCAGCCCCAGCATTTT. Translating it yields CASSQADSNQPQHF.

A few counts support this clonotype. This chain joins TRBV7-9 and TRBJ2-1, with D possibly TRBD1 on 5 matching bases. This CDR3 is built from 14 residues. The V end was cut by 6 bases, the J end by 0 bases, with 9 bases between. From germline, CDR1 is SEHNR and CDR2 FQNEAQ (reference sequence). The CDR3 bases are TGTGCCAGCAGGGACAAGAGCTCCTACAATGAGCAGTTCTTC. The encoded protein is CASRDKSSYNEQFF.

This chain connects TRBV3-1 to TRBJ2-1, with unresolved D. V was clipped by 1 base and J by 7 bases, with 8 bases between them. Germline V CDR1 and CDR2: LGHDT, YNNKEL (reference sequence). The CDR3 totals 13 residues. The CDR3 is CASSQGDFNEQFF. CDR3 nucleotide sequence: TGTGCCAGCAGCCAAGGGGATTTTAATGAGCAGTTCTTC.

The genes are TRBV19 and TRBJ2-1; 13 nucleotides align to TRBD2. The V segment lost 7 bases and the J segment 8 bases; nucleotides outside the gene matches: 8. Germline V gene sequence: CDR1 LNHDA, CDR2 SQIVND (reference sequence). The CDR3 covers 15 residues. DNA of the CDR3: TGTGCCAGTACCGGACTAGCGGGAGTTTCCGATGAGCAGTTCTTC. This encodes CASTGLAGVSDEQFF.

This clonotype occurred a few times. The chain couples TRBV2 to TRBJ2-4, with D tentatively TRBD1 or TRBD2 (5 bases each). V lost 1 base and J 1 base, leaving 8 bases between the germline ends. Germline CDR1 is SNHLY and CDR2 is FYNNEI. The length of the CDR3 is 15 residues. CDR3 nucleotide sequence: TGTGCCAGCAGTGAAGTCGGGGCCGCCAAAAACATTCAGTACTTC. It codes for CASSEVGAAKNIQYF. The full variable domain, with the rest looked up from reference TRBV2 and TRBJ2-4, is EPEVTQTPSHQVTQMGQEVILRCVPISNHLYFYWYRQILGQKVEFLVSFYNNEISEKSEIFDDQFSVERPDGSNFTLKIRSTKLEDSAMYFCASSEVGAAKNIQYFGAGTRLSVL.

This clonotype was found a few times. The chain carries TRBV19 and TRBJ1-5, with TRBD1 identical over 8 bases. This CDR3 contains 17 residues. Germline CDR1 is LNHDA and CDR2 is SQIVND (reference sequence). The V gene end was trimmed by 5 bases and the J gene end by 1 base; junction bases not matched to a gene: 10. CDR3 amino acids: CASSLGQAGESNQPQHF. DNA for the CDR3: TGTGCCAGTAGTCTGGGACAGGCTGGAGAGAGCAATCAGCCCCAGCATTTT.

Sample share makes this clonotype medium-sized. This sequence joins TRBV4-1 and TRBJ1-1; 9 bases align to TRBD1. Per germline, CDR1 MGHRA and CDR2 YSYEKL. This CDR3 comprises 14 residues. Germline trimming cut 2 bases from V and 4 bases from J; bases unmatched to any gene: 2. The CDR3 spells CASSQKTGGTEAFF. Written as DNA, the CDR3 is TGCGCCAGCAGCCAAAAGACAGGGGGCACTGAAGCTTTCTTT.

The chain combines TRBV12-3 or TRBV12-4 with TRBJ2-5; TRBD1 matches 9 bases. There are 15 residues in the CDR3. V was pared by 3 bases and J by 5 bases, with 7 bases of the junction left unmatched. CDR3 nucleotide sequence: TGTGCCAGCAGTTTTACGGGACAGGGAGGCGAGACCCAGTACTTC. It yields the protein CASSFTGQGGETQYF.

The chain employs TRBV15 and TRBJ2-1; 9 bases map to TRBD2. V lost 1 base to trimming and J lost 7 bases; unmatched junction nucleotides: 5. Germline CDR1 LNHNV, CDR2 YYDKDF (reference sequence). CDR3 length: 15 amino acids. The DNA for the CDR3 is TGTGCCACCAGCAGAGTACTTAGCGGGAGAAATGAGCAGTTCTTC. It specifies CATSRVLSGRNEQFF.

CDR3 amino acids: CASSLTGRTYYGYTF. As DNA, the CDR3 is TGTGCCAGCAGCCTCACGGGACGAACTTACTATGGCTACACCTTC. The chain combines TRBV2 with TRBJ1-2; the D gene is possibly TRBD1 (5 bases). V shed 6 bases and J shed 3 bases, with 17 bases lying between them. Germline CDR1 and CDR2: SNHLY and FYNNEI. The CDR3 contains 15 residues. The full variable domain, rest sourced from reference TRBV2 and TRBJ1-2, is EPEVTQTPSHQVTQMGQEVILRCVPISNHLYFYWYRQILGQKVEFLVSFYNNEISEKSEIFDDQFSVERPDGSNFTLKIRSTKLEDSAMYFCASSLTGRTYYGYTFGSGTRLTVV.

V usage is TRBV12-3 or TRBV12-4 and J usage is TRBJ2-2; weak D call: TRBD2 (5 bases). V was cut by 8 bases and J by 5 bases, with 18 bases left in between. The length of the CDR3 is 15 residues. CDR3 amino acids: CASARTAELTGELFF. The DNA of the CDR3 is TGTGCCAGCGCGCGCACAGCGGAACTAACCGGGGAGCTGTTTTTT.

This clonotype was seen many times. The chain links TRBV7-2 to TRBJ2-1; D may be TRBD1 or TRBD2 (5 bases each). Trimming took 8 bases from V and 3 from J, leaving 17 bases between them. This CDR3 contains 15 residues. The germline gives CDR1 SGHTA, CDR2 FQGNSA. The CDR3 DNA is TGTGCCAGCTCGTTTATGGGACGAGGCTACAATGAGCAGTTCTTC. Its protein is CASSFMGRGYNEQFF.

This clonotype was observed a handful of times. The V call is TRBV7-2, the J call TRBJ1-5; D ambiguous. The CDR3 totals 15 residues. CDR1 and CDR2 (germline): SGHTA, FQGNSA. The V end lost 1 base, the J end lost 7 bases, and 14 bases lay between the germline ends. CDR3 bases: TGTGCCAGCAGCTTAGTCGTGATTAGCGGGCAGCCCCAGCATTTT. It translates to CASSLVVISGQPQHF.

This clonotype showed up many times. V is TRBV12-3 or TRBV12-4 and J is TRBJ1-4, with TRBD1 as a possible D gene (6 bases). The CDR3 sequence is 14 residues long. V lost 1 base to trimming and J lost 10 bases, with 13 bases between them. The CDR3 region has the DNA TGTGCCAGCAGTTTAGAAGGGGGGTCTGGAAAACTGTTTTTT. It is translated as CASSLEGGSGKLFF.

This clonotype showed up just once. The junction departs from the called germline gene at one end, perhaps through a read error. This chain joins TRBV19 and TRBJ2-3; no firm D call. The CDR3 sequence is 15 residues long. Per germline, CDR1 LNHDA and CDR2 SQIVND (reference sequence). In nucleotides, the CDR3 is TGTACCAGTAGTATATTTCCCGGGAGCACAGATACGCAGTATTTT. The encoded protein is CTSSIFPGSTDTQYF.

The genes are TRBV14 and TRBJ1-1; TRBD1 aligns across 8 bases. There are 17 residues in the CDR3. With V trimmed by 4 bases and J by 0 bases, 10 bases remained unmatched. Germline CDR1 reads SGHDN; CDR2 reads FVKESK. The CDR3 coding sequence is TGTGCCAGCAGCCCGCAGGGGGCCTACCTAATGAACACTGAAGCTTTCTTT. This sequence encodes CASSPQGAYLMNTEAFF.

This clonotype was seen more than once but under ten times. The chain links TRBV12-3 or TRBV12-4 to TRBJ2-3; 7 bases match TRBD2. The CDR3 has 13 residues. The junction had 7 bases not matched to a gene; V was cut back by 6 bases and J by 7 bases. The CDR3, as DNA: TGTGCCAGCAGACCTACTAGCGCCAATACGCAGTATTTT. Amino acid sequence: CASRPTSANTQYF.

This chain connects TRBV2 to TRBJ2-4; 7 bases match TRBD1. CDR3 size: 16 residues. Germline values: CDR1 SNHLY, CDR2 FYNNEI. With V trimmed by 5 bases and J by 0 bases, 7 bases remained unmatched. In DNA, the CDR3 is TGTGCCAGCAGTCCCTCCGGGACAGAAGCCAAAAACATTCAGTACTTC. Amino acid sequence: CASSPSGTEAKNIQYF.

This sequence joins TRBV2 and TRBJ2-1; 12 positions agree with TRBD2. V lost 2 bases, J lost 9 bases, and 2 bases stayed unmatched. From germline, CDR1 is SNHLY and CDR2 FYNNEI. This CDR3 is built from 14 residues. This CDR3 is CASSESSGRAEQFF. The CDR3 coding sequence is TGTGCCAGCAGTGAATCTAGCGGGAGGGCTGAGCAGTTCTTC.

The sample holds a few counts of this clonotype. The rearrangement links TRBV6-5 to TRBJ1-1, with TRBD1 as a possible D gene (5 bases). This CDR3 has 14 residues. The V gene's germline CDR1 is MNHEY and CDR2 SVGAGI. V gave up 5 bases and J gave up 1 base, with 11 bases separating them. Written as DNA, the CDR3 is TGTGCCAGCAGTAAGAGAAGGGGGAACACTGAAGCTTTCTTT. It specifies CASSKRRGNTEAFF.

The chain recombines TRBV20-1 with TRBJ2-3; D gene ambiguous. The ends were cut back, 2 bases at V and 2 bases at J, with 11 bases in the middle. Germline V gene data show CDR1 as DFQATT and CDR2 as SNEGSKA (reference sequence). The CDR3 covers 14 residues. This CDR3 is CSARKVTNTDTQYF. The CDR3 DNA is TGCAGTGCTAGAAAAGTTACGAACACAGATACGCAGTATTTT.

This clonotype was detected ten times or more. The chain joins TRBV3-1 to TRBJ1-1; possibly TRBD1 for D (5 bases). V dropped 4 bases and J dropped 6 bases, with 18 bases sitting between them. Germline V gene sequence: CDR1 LGHDT, CDR2 YNNKEL (reference sequence). The CDR3 loop spans 15 amino acids. The CDR3 reads CASSRGEGRIPEAFF. Written as DNA, the CDR3 is TGTGCCAGCAGCCGGGGGGAGGGGCGAATACCTGAAGCTTTCTTT.